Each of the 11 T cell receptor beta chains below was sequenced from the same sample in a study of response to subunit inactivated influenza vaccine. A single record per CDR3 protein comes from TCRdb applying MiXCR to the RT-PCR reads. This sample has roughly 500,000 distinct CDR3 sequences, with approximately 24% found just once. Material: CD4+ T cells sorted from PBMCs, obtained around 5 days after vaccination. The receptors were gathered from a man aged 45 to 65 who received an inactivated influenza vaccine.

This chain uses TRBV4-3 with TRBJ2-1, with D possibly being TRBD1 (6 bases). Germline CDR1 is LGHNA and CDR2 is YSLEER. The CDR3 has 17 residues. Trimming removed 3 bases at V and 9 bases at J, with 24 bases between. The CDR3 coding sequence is TGCGCCAGCAGCCACTCCCGATTCGCCACACTCAGGGGTGAGCAGTTCTTC. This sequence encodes CASSHSRFATLRGEQFF.

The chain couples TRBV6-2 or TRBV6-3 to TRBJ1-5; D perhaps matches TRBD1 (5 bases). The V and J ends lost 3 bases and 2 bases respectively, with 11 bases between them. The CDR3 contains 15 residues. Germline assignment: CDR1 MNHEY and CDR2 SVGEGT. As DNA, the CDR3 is TGTGCCAGCAGTTATTCAGGGATTGGCAATCAGCCCCAGCATTTT. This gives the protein CASSYSGIGNQPQHF.

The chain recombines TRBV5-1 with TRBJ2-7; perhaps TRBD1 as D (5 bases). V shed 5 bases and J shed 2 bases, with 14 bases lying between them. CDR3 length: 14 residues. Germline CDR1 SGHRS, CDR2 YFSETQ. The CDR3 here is CASRTQGVTYEQYF. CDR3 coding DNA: TGCGCCAGCAGAACCCAAGGGGTCACCTACGAGCAGTACTTC.

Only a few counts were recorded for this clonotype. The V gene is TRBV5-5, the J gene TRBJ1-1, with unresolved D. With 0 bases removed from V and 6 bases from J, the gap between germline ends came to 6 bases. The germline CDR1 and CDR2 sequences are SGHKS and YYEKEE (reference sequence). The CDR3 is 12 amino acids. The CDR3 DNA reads TGTGCCAGCAGCTTGGGTAGCTCTGAAGCTTTCTTT. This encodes CASSLGSSEAFF.

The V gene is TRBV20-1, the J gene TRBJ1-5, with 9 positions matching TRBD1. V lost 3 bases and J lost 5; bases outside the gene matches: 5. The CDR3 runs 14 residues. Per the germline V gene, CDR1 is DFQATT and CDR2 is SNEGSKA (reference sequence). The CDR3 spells CSASLGQGYQPQHF. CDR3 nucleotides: TGCAGTGCTAGTCTGGGACAGGGATATCAGCCCCAGCATTTT.

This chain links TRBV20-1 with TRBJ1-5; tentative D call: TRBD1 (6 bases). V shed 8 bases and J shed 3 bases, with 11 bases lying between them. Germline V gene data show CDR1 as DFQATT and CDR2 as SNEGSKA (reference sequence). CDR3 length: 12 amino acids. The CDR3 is CSTPGVNQPQHF. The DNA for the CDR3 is TGCAGTACCCCAGGGGTCAATCAGCCCCAGCATTTT.

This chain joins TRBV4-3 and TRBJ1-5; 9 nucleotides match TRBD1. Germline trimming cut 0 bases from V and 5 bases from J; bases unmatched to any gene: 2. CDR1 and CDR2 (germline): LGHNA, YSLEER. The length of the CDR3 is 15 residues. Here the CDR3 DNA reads TGCGCCAGCAGCCAAGAAACAGGGGGCCATCAGCCCCAGCATTTT. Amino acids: CASSQETGGHQPQHF.

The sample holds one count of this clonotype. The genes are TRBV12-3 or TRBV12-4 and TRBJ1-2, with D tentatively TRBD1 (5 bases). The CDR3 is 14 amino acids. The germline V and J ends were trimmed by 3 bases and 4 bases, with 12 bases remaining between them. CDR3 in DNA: TGTGCCAGCAGTTTTTATGGGGGAAGCTATGGCTACACCTTC. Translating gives CASSFYGGSYGYTF.

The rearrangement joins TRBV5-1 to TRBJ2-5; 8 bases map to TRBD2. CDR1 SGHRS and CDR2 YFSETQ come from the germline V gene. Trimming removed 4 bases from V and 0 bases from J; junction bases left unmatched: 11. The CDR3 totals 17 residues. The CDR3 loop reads CASSPTGAGGHQETQYF. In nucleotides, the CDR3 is TGCGCCAGCAGCCCCACGGGGGCGGGGGGACACCAAGAGACCCAGTACTTC. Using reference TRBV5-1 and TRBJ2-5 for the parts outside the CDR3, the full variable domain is KAGVTQTPRYLIKTRGQQVTLSCSPISGHRSVSWYQQTPGQGLQFLFEYFSETQRNKGNFPGRFSGRQFSNSRSEMNVSTLELGDSALYLCASSPTGAGGHQETQYFGPGTRLLVL.

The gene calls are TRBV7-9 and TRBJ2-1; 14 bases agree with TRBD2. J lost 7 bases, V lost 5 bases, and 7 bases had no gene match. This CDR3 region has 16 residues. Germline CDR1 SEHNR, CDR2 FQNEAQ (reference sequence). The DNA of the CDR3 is TGTGCCAGCAGCGGGCGACTAGCGGGAGGGCCTAATGAGCAGTTCTTC. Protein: CASSGRLAGGPNEQFF.

CDR3 protein: CASSLASGTGNRQYF. The CDR3 coding sequence is TGTGCCAGCAGCTTAGCTTCCGGGACAGGGAATCGGCAGTACTTC. The rearrangement joins TRBV7-9 to TRBJ2-7; 9 bases align to TRBD1. V dropped 0 bases and J dropped 9; count of bases not matched to a gene: 9. CDR1 is SEHNR and CDR2 is FQNEAQ in the germline V gene (reference sequence). The CDR3 consists of 15 residues.